Described below is a single T cell receptor (beta chain) sequence and its context. Sequencing was performed with immunoSEQ multiplex PCR; in TCRdb, only in-frame clones are kept and a portion is missing. The sample carries some 190,000 clones, less than 90% recorded once. This record belongs to a study of blood T cell repertoires in COVID-19. Study summary: The United States, Italy and Spain provided the acute and convalescent COVID-19 samples.

The CDR3 spans 15 residues. CDR1 and CDR2 from the germline V gene are SGHRS and YFSETQ. The V and J ends lost 0 bases and 2 bases respectively, with 8 bases between them. The genes are TRBV5-1 and TRBJ2-2; no reliable D call. The source of this sequence is a man aged 25 to 40 with acute or convalescent COVID-19. The material sequenced was peripheral blood. CDR3 loop: CASSLAAGNTGELFF. CDR3 DNA: TGCGCCAGCAGCTTGGCCGCAGGAAACACCGGGGAGCTGTTTTTT.